This TCR beta chain was sequenced in a study of blood T cell repertoires in COVID-19 (TCRdb year 2020). Context from the whole study: The collaborator samples originated in the United States, Italy and Spain and spanned the acute and convalescent phases of COVID-19. Where HLA class I and class II types were available, the types were taken from metadata supplied by the sample provider, not from assay-based typing. Deeply sampled blood TCRbeta repertoires from subjects exposed to, actively infected with, or recovered from COVID-19 were included in the dataset. Samples were obtained from the ongoing ImmuneRACE study (first 160 participants) and from 1,254 subjects provided by 6 global collaborators. The material from the prospective study consisted of cDNA or gDNA derived from T cells, B-cell-depleted T cells, or PBMCs. The sample metadata nearly always contained a de-identified subject ID, COVID-19 status, age in years and sex. The repertoires were released in a freely available public database meant as a resource for research on the immune response to SARS-CoV-2.

One collaborating source in Seattle enrolled patients while the patients were actively infected and followed the patients over time throughout the course of disease. Each collaborating institution followed its own protocols to collect whole blood in K2EDTA tubes. For TCRbeta analysis, collaborators shipped samples as frozen whole blood, isolated PBMCs, or DNA extracted from either of those sample types. The immunoSEQ Assay, a bias-controlled multiplex PCR, was used to amplify TCRbeta CDR3 regions from genomic DNA. The paper's data handling went like this. The number of nucleated cells in each sample was estimated from the amplification of reference gene primers within the assay. To quantify the absolute abundance of each unique TCRbeta CDR3 rearrangement, sequence reads were collapsed and filtered. Productive Simpson clonality was computed per sample as the square root of Simpson's diversity index over productive rearrangements. Drawn from immuneACCESS, this table holds only the in-frame rearrangements with V and J called that TCRdb kept. Clones are partly lost; checked studies trace under half to an unresolved V gene and leave the rest unexplained. V, J and clone size were drawn from that table, and D and trimming were deduced from the DNA. The sample data list about 73,000 clones, and around 77% of these were observed just once. The ten largest clones represent about 2.2% of the sample.

Taken from the germline V gene, the CDR1 and CDR2 loops are SGHRS and YFSETQ. V loses 4 bases at its end and J loses 0 bases; junction bases beyond the gene matches: 7. The CDR3 sequence holds 16 residues, the cysteine and phenylalanine included. Only the CDR3 DNA is retained, 48 bases long and in frame from the first base. General findings and caveats noted by the study authors: Clinical and demographic metadata were provided uncurated, with the amount varying by source and participant.

With regard to this clone: Its binding antigen is unknown. Base qualities are missing; no much larger clone stands one base away.

The TCR was taken from an older man with COVID-19, enrolled during active disease. Sequencing used peripheral blood. The chain is encoded by TRBV5-1 joined to TRBJ2-3; the central 8 bases match TRBD2. The DNA sequence is TGCGCCAGCAGCAACGGACTAGCCGTTAGCACAGATACGCAGTATTTT. Its protein product is CASSNGLAVSTDTQYF.